This paragraph covers one TCR beta chain sequence. What it binds is unknown. Measured with immunoSEQ multiplex PCR; TCRdb has only the in-frame clones, and not every one. The table shows about 33,000 clones, with around 92% occurring only once. The CDR3 totals 15 residues. V was clipped by 1 base and J by 0 bases, with 9 bases between them. Germline lookup yields CDR1 KGHSH and CDR2 LQKENI. This entry belongs to a study of T cells in localized non-small cell lung cancer. General study results and limits: Uninvolved adjacent lung, not tumor, had the highest T cell clonality. A median of approximately 54 clones ranked among the top 100 in tumor appeared in adjacent lung. Only one tumor region was sequenced, so heterogeneity remains possible. Longer overall survival was associated with a higher density of T cells in the blood.

The V gene is TRBV18, the J gene TRBJ1-2, with D possibly TRBD1 on 5 matching bases. This sequence originates from a female donor over 55 with stage I lung adenocarcinoma. The specimen was peripheral blood, collected before any cancer treatment. This CDR3 reads CASSPRGEANYGYTF. CDR3 DNA: TGTGCCAGCTCACCACGGGGGGAAGCTAACTATGGCTACACCTTC.